Reported below is one T cell receptor beta chain. The source of the sample is a study of shared clonotypes between healthy human individuals. Germline CDR1 reads MDHEN; CDR2 reads SYDVKM. The CDR3 spans 14 residues. The germline V and J ends were trimmed by 10 bases and 1 base, with 14 bases remaining between them. The DNA input per sorted-subset replicate PCR was 200 ng, corresponding to some 30,000 T cell genomes. Clones were read by immunoSEQ multiplex PCR, and TCRdb kept only the in-frame ones, dropping some. Of over a million clones detected, around 98% appear once; the ten largest clones hold less than 0.55%.

The specimen sequenced was naive CD4+ T cells sorted from blood. As to subset: CD45RA+ positively selected. V and J are TRBV28 and TRBJ2-1; D not certain. The source of this sequence is a man aged 30 to 39 in good health. The CDR3 reads CATTRALSYNEQFF. The CDR3 nucleotides are TGTGCCACCACAAGGGCCCTATCCTACAATGAGCAGTTCTTC.